The rows below give T cell receptor beta chains drawn from one sample of a study of blood T cells in healthy people across ages. TCRdb passed the 5' RACE reads through MiXCR, listing each CDR3 protein once. The repertoire has around 1,000,000 distinct CDR3 sequences, almost 25% of them found once; the top ten carry approximately 0.75%. The data were also submitted as part of a second study, on T cells of mothers and their children.

The sequenced material came from blood. All receptors derive from a girl aged 2-9 years in good health. CDR3s include the opening cysteine and the closing phenylalanine or tryptophan. D genes are given only for firm matches. Size values are once, few and many counts, or a class for expanded clones, and some rows have none.

v_call: TRBV29-1; clone_size: few; d_call: TRBD1; j_call: TRBJ2-1; cdr3_aa: CSVLTGYGNEQFF; cdr3_nt: TGCAGCGTCCTGACAGGGTATGGAAATGAGCAGTTCTTC
v_call: TRBV10-3; clone_size: NA; d_call: NA; j_call: TRBJ2-2; cdr3_aa: CAIRETGELFF; cdr3_nt: TGTGCCATCAGAGAGACCGGGGAGCTGTTTTTT
v_call: TRBV11-1; clone_size: few; d_call: NA; j_call: TRBJ2-5; cdr3_aa: CASSSAPSGREYQETQYF; cdr3_nt: TGTGCCAGCAGCTCCGCCCCGTCGGGTCGCGAATATCAAGAGACCCAGTACTTC
v_call: TRBV12-3/TRBV12-4; clone_size: NA; d_call: NA; j_call: TRBJ2-5; cdr3_aa: CASRVRAETEYF; cdr3_nt: TGTGCCAGCAGAGTGAGAGCAGAGACGGAGTATTTC
v_call: TRBV7-7; clone_size: NA; d_call: NA; j_call: TRBJ2-5; cdr3_aa: CASSHPAPAARALGETQYF; cdr3_nt: TGTGCTAGCAGCCACCCAGCCCCGGCAGCGCGGGCCTTGGGGGAGACCCAGTACTTC
v_call: TRBV10-3; clone_size: NA; d_call: TRBD2; j_call: TRBJ2-3; cdr3_aa: CAISEWEAGVPDTQYF; cdr3_nt: TGTGCCATCAGTGAGTGGGAAGCGGGAGTGCCCGATACGCAGTATTTT
v_call: TRBV7-8; clone_size: NA; d_call: TRBD2; j_call: TRBJ2-5; cdr3_aa: CASSDGPTSGLGGTQYF; cdr3_nt: TGTGCCAGCAGCGACGGTCCGACTAGCGGGTTAGGCGGGACCCAGTACTTC
v_call: TRBV7-2; clone_size: NA; d_call: NA; j_call: TRBJ1-2; cdr3_aa: CASSLDSMGYTF; cdr3_nt: TGTGCCAGCAGCTTAGATTCGATGGGCTACACCTTC
v_call: TRBV7-2; clone_size: once; d_call: NA; j_call: TRBJ2-5; cdr3_aa: CASSFRDLEQTQYF; cdr3_nt: TGTGCCAGCAGCTTCCGGGACCTCGAGCAGACCCAGTACTTC
v_call: TRBV20-1; clone_size: NA; d_call: TRBD2; j_call: TRBJ2-1; cdr3_aa: CSASTSGGVNEQFF; cdr3_nt: TGCAGTGCTTCGACTAGCGGGGGGGTAAATGAGCAGTTCTTC
v_call: TRBV14; clone_size: NA; d_call: NA; j_call: TRBJ2-7; cdr3_aa: CASSLNRAAREQYF; cdr3_nt: TGTGCCAGCAGCCTAAACCGGGCCGCCCGGGAGCAGTACTTC
v_call: TRBV7-9; clone_size: few; d_call: NA; j_call: TRBJ2-5; cdr3_aa: CASSRNTRGHQETQYF; cdr3_nt: TGTGCCAGCAGCCGGAACACGCGGGGACACCAAGAGACCCAGTACTTC
v_call: TRBV29-1; clone_size: few; d_call: NA; j_call: TRBJ2-2; cdr3_aa: CSVVGGMNTGELFF; cdr3_nt: TGCAGCGTTGTGGGTGGGATGAACACCGGGGAGCTGTTTTTT
v_call: TRBV12-3/TRBV12-4; clone_size: NA; d_call: NA; j_call: TRBJ1-4; cdr3_aa: CASTSQDPRGKLFF; cdr3_nt: TGTGCCAGCACTTCACAGGATCCGAGAGGAAAACTGTTTTTT
v_call: TRBV9; clone_size: few; d_call: TRBD1; j_call: TRBJ1-6; cdr3_aa: CASSRGQSNSPLHF; cdr3_nt: TGTGCCAGCAGCCGGGGACAGTCCAATTCACCCCTCCACTTT
v_call: TRBV9; clone_size: few; d_call: NA; j_call: TRBJ2-5; cdr3_aa: CASSVDPRAETQYF; cdr3_nt: TGTGCCAGCAGCGTAGATCCCCGGGCAGAGACCCAGTACTTC
v_call: TRBV20-1; clone_size: NA; d_call: TRBD1; j_call: TRBJ1-5; cdr3_aa: CSARLGQGGQPQHF; cdr3_nt: TGCAGTGCTAGACTGGGACAGGGAGGCCAGCCCCAGCATTTT
v_call: TRBV7-2; clone_size: few; d_call: TRBD2; j_call: TRBJ2-7; cdr3_aa: CASSLGLAASLGEQYF; cdr3_nt: TGTGCCAGCAGCTTGGGACTAGCGGCTTCCTTAGGCGAGCAGTACTTC
v_call: TRBV12-3/TRBV12-4; clone_size: NA; d_call: NA; j_call: TRBJ1-4; cdr3_aa: CASRFSGPDGKLFF; cdr3_nt: TGTGCCAGCAGGTTTAGTGGACCGGACGGAAAACTGTTTTTT
v_call: TRBV20-1; clone_size: NA; d_call: NA; j_call: TRBJ1-6; cdr3_aa: CSARQGRNNSPLHF; cdr3_nt: TGCAGTGCTAGACAGGGGCGGAATAATTCACCCCTCCACTTT
v_call: TRBV11-2; clone_size: NA; d_call: TRBD2; j_call: TRBJ2-5; cdr3_aa: CASSLAGLAGPPQETQYF; cdr3_nt: TGTGCCAGCAGCTTAGCAGGCCTAGCGGGCCCCCCACAAGAGACCCAGTACTTC
v_call: TRBV18; clone_size: few; d_call: NA; j_call: TRBJ2-7; cdr3_aa: CASSSDGGYEQYF; cdr3_nt: TGTGCCAGCTCTTCGGACGGCGGCTACGAGCAGTACTTC
v_call: TRBV6-5; clone_size: few; d_call: NA; j_call: TRBJ1-6; cdr3_aa: CASSFGSEYNSPLHF; cdr3_nt: TGTGCCAGCAGTTTCGGCTCCGAATATAATTCACCCCTCCACTTT
v_call: TRBV9; clone_size: NA; d_call: TRBD2; j_call: TRBJ2-1; cdr3_aa: CASSVGYSGSYNEQFF; cdr3_nt: TGTGCCAGCAGCGTAGGATATAGCGGGAGCTACAATGAGCAGTTCTTC
v_call: TRBV9; clone_size: few; d_call: NA; j_call: TRBJ1-6; cdr3_aa: CASSFRGLNNSPLHF; cdr3_nt: TGTGCCAGTAGCTTCAGGGGTCTCAATAATTCACCCCTCCACTTT
v_call: TRBV13; clone_size: few; d_call: TRBD1; j_call: TRBJ2-7; cdr3_aa: CASSVSGQLPYEQYF; cdr3_nt: TGTGCCAGCAGCGTATCGGGACAGCTCCCCTACGAGCAGTACTTC
v_call: TRBV2; clone_size: few; d_call: NA; j_call: TRBJ1-5; cdr3_aa: CASRVGINQPQHF; cdr3_nt: TGTGCCAGCAGAGTAGGGATCAATCAGCCCCAGCATTTT
v_call: TRBV4-1; clone_size: NA; d_call: TRBD2; j_call: TRBJ2-3; cdr3_aa: CASSTIFLAGGSTDTQYF; cdr3_nt: TGCGCCAGCAGCACAATCTTCCTAGCGGGAGGGAGCACAGATACGCAGTATTTT
v_call: TRBV6-2/TRBV6-3; clone_size: many; d_call: TRBD2; j_call: TRBJ2-7; cdr3_aa: CASSDRTSGDYEQYF; cdr3_nt: TGTGCCAGCAGTGACCGGACTAGCGGGGACTACGAGCAGTACTTC
v_call: TRBV7-2; clone_size: once; d_call: TRBD1; j_call: TRBJ2-2; cdr3_aa: CASSRDRGQGRSGGELFF; cdr3_nt: TGTGCCAGCAGCAGAGATAGGGGACAGGGACGGTCGGGCGGGGAGCTGTTTTTT
v_call: TRBV4-1; clone_size: NA; d_call: NA; j_call: TRBJ1-4; cdr3_aa: CASSQVPWGEKLFF; cdr3_nt: TGCGCCAGCAGCCAGGTGCCTTGGGGTGAAAAACTGTTTTTT
v_call: TRBV20-1; clone_size: once; d_call: TRBD2; j_call: TRBJ2-1; cdr3_aa: CSARGTSAGNEQFF; cdr3_nt: TGCAGTGCTCGAGGGACTAGCGCGGGGAATGAGCAGTTCTTC
v_call: TRBV12-3/TRBV12-4; clone_size: few; d_call: NA; j_call: TRBJ1-2; cdr3_aa: CASSFGRGGPGYTF; cdr3_nt: TGTGCCAGCAGTTTCGGGCGGGGGGGGCCCGGCTACACCTTC
v_call: TRBV5-6; clone_size: NA; d_call: TRBD2; j_call: TRBJ2-1; cdr3_aa: CASSVLLASYNEQFF; cdr3_nt: TGTGCCAGCAGCGTATTACTAGCGTCCTACAATGAGCAGTTCTTC
v_call: TRBV27; clone_size: NA; d_call: NA; j_call: TRBJ2-1; cdr3_aa: CASSQISYNEQFF; cdr3_nt: TGTGCCAGCAGCCAAATCTCCTACAATGAGCAGTTCTTC
v_call: TRBV7-2; clone_size: NA; d_call: NA; j_call: TRBJ1-5; cdr3_aa: CASSFVGSNQPQHF; cdr3_nt: TGTGCCAGCAGCTTTGTCGGGAGCAATCAGCCCCAGCATTTT
v_call: TRBV4-1; clone_size: few; d_call: NA; j_call: TRBJ1-5; cdr3_aa: CASSQAKGDGQPQHF; cdr3_nt: TGCGCCAGCAGCCAAGCTAAGGGGGACGGTCAGCCCCAGCATTTT
v_call: TRBV20-1; clone_size: once; d_call: NA; j_call: TRBJ2-7; cdr3_aa: CSASRSLAYEQYF; cdr3_nt: TGCAGTGCTAGTCGGTCCCTTGCCTACGAGCAGTACTTC
v_call: TRBV7-2; clone_size: NA; d_call: NA; j_call: TRBJ2-1; cdr3_aa: CASSPTQGFYNEQFF; cdr3_nt: TGTGCCAGCAGTCCAACTCAGGGATTCTACAATGAGCAGTTCTTC
v_call: TRBV6-1; clone_size: few; d_call: NA; j_call: TRBJ2-2; cdr3_aa: CASSQANRPGGRTGELFF; cdr3_nt: TGTGCCAGCAGTCAAGCGAATCGTCCAGGAGGGAGGACCGGGGAGCTGTTTTTT
v_call: TRBV6-5; clone_size: few; d_call: TRBD1; j_call: TRBJ1-1; cdr3_aa: CASRGQGANTEAFF; cdr3_nt: TGTGCCAGCAGGGGACAGGGGGCGAACACTGAAGCTTTCTTT
v_call: TRBV29-1; clone_size: few; d_call: NA; j_call: TRBJ1-1; cdr3_aa: CSVSPMNTEAFF; cdr3_nt: TGCAGCGTCTCCCCCATGAACACTGAAGCTTTCTTT
v_call: TRBV6-1; clone_size: few; d_call: TRBD1; j_call: TRBJ2-4; cdr3_aa: CASSFGQGSQYF; cdr3_nt: TGTGCCAGCAGTTTCGGACAGGGAAGTCAGTACTTC
v_call: TRBV7-9; clone_size: NA; d_call: NA; j_call: TRBJ1-1; cdr3_aa: CASSLLGQGEETEAFF; cdr3_nt: TGTGCCAGCAGCCTTCTGGGTCAGGGCGAGGAGACTGAAGCTTTCTTT
v_call: TRBV20-1; clone_size: NA; d_call: TRBD2; j_call: TRBJ2-7; cdr3_aa: CSARDFGSGRASLFEQYF; cdr3_nt: TGCAGTGCTAGAGATTTCGGTAGCGGGAGGGCCAGTCTATTCGAGCAGTACTTC
v_call: TRBV6-6; clone_size: NA; d_call: TRBD2; j_call: TRBJ2-7; cdr3_aa: CASSYYRGEFYEQYF; cdr3_nt: TGTGCCAGCAGTTACTATCGGGGGGAGTTCTACGAGCAGTACTTC
v_call: TRBV7-2; clone_size: few; d_call: NA; j_call: TRBJ1-1; cdr3_aa: CASSLYGAGEAFF; cdr3_nt: TGTGCCAGCAGCTTATACGGGGCGGGTGAAGCTTTCTTT
v_call: TRBV29-1; clone_size: few; d_call: TRBD1; j_call: TRBJ2-7; cdr3_aa: CSGNRGYEQYF; cdr3_nt: TGCAGCGGTAACAGGGGGTACGAGCAGTACTTC
v_call: TRBV4-2; clone_size: NA; d_call: NA; j_call: TRBJ1-4; cdr3_aa: CASSQGLGANEKLFF; cdr3_nt: TGTGCCAGCAGCCAAGGCCTAGGGGCTAATGAAAAACTGTTTTTT
v_call: TRBV20-1; clone_size: few; d_call: NA; j_call: TRBJ2-3; cdr3_aa: CSARDPPRGDTQYF; cdr3_nt: TGCAGTGCTAGAGATCCTCCACGGGGAGATACGCAGTATTTT
v_call: TRBV4-3; clone_size: few; d_call: TRBD1; j_call: TRBJ1-2; cdr3_aa: CANSQDGTGAFGYTF; cdr3_nt: TGCGCCAACAGCCAAGATGGGACAGGGGCGTTCGGCTACACCTTC